This T cell receptor beta chain was recovered during a study of CXCR3-negative and CXCR3-positive naive CD8 T cells. Overall study results and limits: Naive subsets were similarly diverse, while memory CD8+ repertoires were much less diverse.

UMI labels and 5' RACE were used to prepare the TRB cDNA libraries. TCRdb re-called the 5' RACE reads, yielding one record per CDR3 amino acid sequence without DNA. Recorded for this sample: about 48,000 distinct CDR3 sequences. CDR3 length: 16 residues. With respect to this clonotype: The antigen remains undetermined.

The sequencing input was memory CD8+ T cells from blood. The TCR sequence derives from a human donor in good health. Some clones in this sample may be carry-over from other donors' samples. V is TRBV12-3 or TRBV12-4 and J is TRBJ2-5; TCRdb's assignment of TRBD2 cannot be checked, as there is no DNA. The CDR3 loop reads CASSLWVSGGEETQYF.